This T cell receptor (beta chain) comes out of a study of shared clonotypes between healthy human individuals. Study summary: The people who gave samples were two women and three men aged 18 to 49.

This clone was found a few times. The antigen is undetermined. TCRdb keeps only in-frame clones here, not all; method: immunoSEQ multiplex PCR. Of millions of clones in the sample, about 93% were seen once. Overall study results and limits: For sorted subsets, rarefaction showed incomplete sequencing despite large depth. The researchers took only blood, and tissue repertoires probably look different.

Cells designated naive CD8 were CD45RO-negative and were positively selected for CCR7, with terminally differentiated effector memory CD45RA+ cells excluded. The sequence came from a man younger than 30 in good health. Some clones in this sample may be carry-over from other donors' samples. Sequenced material: naive CD8+ T cells from PBMCs.

CDR3 DNA sequence: TGTGCCAGCAGCCAAGTAGGGGATCAGCCCCAGCATTTT. This gives the protein CASSQVGDQPQHF. The gene calls are TRBV4-2 and TRBJ1-5; the D gene is possibly TRBD1 (5 bases). The CDR3 is 13 residues long. V was clipped by 1 base and J by 5 bases, with 6 bases between them. Germline assignment: CDR1 LGHNA and CDR2 YNFKEQ.